This TCR beta chain was sequenced in a study of shared clonotypes between healthy human individuals. Study-level findings and limits: A generally larger estimated richness was seen in naive subsets than in memory subsets. At large depth, rarefaction still showed sorted-subset sequencing to be incomplete. Blood alone was sampled, and tissue repertoires likely differ.

The method was immunoSEQ multiplex PCR; TCRdb's version includes in-frame clones alone and lacks a portion of them. The sample lists some 2,100,000 clones, around 93% occurring once. Naive-designated CD8 cells lacked CD45RO, were positively enriched for CCR7, and omitted terminally differentiated effector memory CD45RA+ cells. The study enrolled healthy HIV-negative adults without recent acute infections or vaccinations as donors. On this clone: Its antigen remains unknown.

The V end lost 4 bases, the J end lost 1 base, and 13 bases lay between the germline ends. Germline lookup yields CDR1 GTSNPN and CDR2 SVGIG (reference sequence). The CDR3 is made up of 14 amino acids. The sequenced material came from naive CD8+ T cells from PBMCs. The J gene is TRBJ2-5, the V gene TRBV30, with D possibly being TRBD2 (6 bases). The sequence was obtained from a man between 18 and 29 years old in good health. Some clones in this sample may be carry-over from other donors' samples. The CDR3 loop is CAWNPTGGQETQYF. CDR3 coding DNA: TGTGCCTGGAATCCGACCGGGGGCCAAGAGACCCAGTACTTC.